The source of this T cell receptor (beta chain) is a study of Ad26.COV2.S vaccination and SARS-CoV-2 variants. Findings of the study overall: Researchers cautioned that TCR breadth and depth analyses may have underestimated total T cell responses.

Concerning this clone itself: The antigen is not known.

Sequenced by immunoSEQ multiplex PCR; TCRdb stores in-frame clones only, minus some. This sample has 510,000 or so clones, with 70% to 90% found just once. Treatment noted: some 20 received Ad26.COV2.S at low or high dose, single or two shots; about 5 received placebo; per-sample allocation not given. Sampling took place 63 days after the first vaccine or placebo injection. The CDR3 has 15 amino acids. Germline V gene data show CDR1 as MDHEN and CDR2 as SYDVKM. Losses at the gene ends were 7 bases for V and 4 bases for J; bases not matched to a gene: 10. The chain combines TRBV28 with TRBJ1-2, with 9 bases fitting TRBD1. The TCR originated in a person between 18 and 65 years old who received the Ad26.COV2.S COVID-19 vaccine or a placebo. The source was peripheral blood, collected in a trial of Ad26.COV2.S vaccine versus placebo. The CDR3 nucleotides read TGTGCCAGCACCCAACCGGGACAGGGCCTCTATGGCTACACCTTC. Amino acid sequence: CASTQPGQGLYGYTF.